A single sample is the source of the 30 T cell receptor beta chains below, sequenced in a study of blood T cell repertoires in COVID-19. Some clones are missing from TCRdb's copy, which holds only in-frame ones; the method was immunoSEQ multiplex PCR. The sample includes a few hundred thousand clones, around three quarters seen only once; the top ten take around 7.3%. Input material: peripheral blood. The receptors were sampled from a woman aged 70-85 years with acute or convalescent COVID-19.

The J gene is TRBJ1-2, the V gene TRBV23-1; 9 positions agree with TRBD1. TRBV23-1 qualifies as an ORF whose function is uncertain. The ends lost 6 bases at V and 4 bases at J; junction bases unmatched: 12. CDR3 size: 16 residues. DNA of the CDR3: TGCGCCAGCAGATTAGGACAGGGGAGGTTTATCTATGGCTACACCTTC. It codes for CASRLGQGRFIYGYTF.

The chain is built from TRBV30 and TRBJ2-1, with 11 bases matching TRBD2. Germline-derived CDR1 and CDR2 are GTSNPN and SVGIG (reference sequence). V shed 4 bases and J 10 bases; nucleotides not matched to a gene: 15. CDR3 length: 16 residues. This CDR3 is CAWTREASGGPREQFF. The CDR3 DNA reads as TGTGCCTGGACTAGAGAGGCTAGCGGGGGGCCGCGGGAGCAGTTCTTC.

In DNA form, the CDR3 reads TGTGCCAGCTCACCACCTATCCGGGGTGATAATGAGCAGTTCTTC. Translation gives CASSPPIRGDNEQFF. This chain uses TRBV18 with TRBJ2-1, with D possibly TRBD2 on 5 matching bases. Germline lookup yields CDR1 KGHSH and CDR2 LQKENI. The ends were cut back, 0 bases at V and 7 bases at J, with 13 bases in the middle. CDR3 length: 15 amino acids.

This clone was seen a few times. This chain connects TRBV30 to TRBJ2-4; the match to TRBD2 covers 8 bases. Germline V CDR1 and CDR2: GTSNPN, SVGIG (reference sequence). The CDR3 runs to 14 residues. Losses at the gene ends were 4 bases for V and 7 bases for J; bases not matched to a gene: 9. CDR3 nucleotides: TGTGCCTGGACCCCAAGCGGGGGTAGCAACATTCAGTACTTC. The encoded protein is CAWTPSGGSNIQYF.

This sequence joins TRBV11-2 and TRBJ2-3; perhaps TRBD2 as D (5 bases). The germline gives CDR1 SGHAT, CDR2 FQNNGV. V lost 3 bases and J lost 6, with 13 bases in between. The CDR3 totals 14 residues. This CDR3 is CASSFLSGSDTQYF. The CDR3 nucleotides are TGTGCCAGCAGCTTCTTAAGTGGGAGTGATACGCAGTATTTT.

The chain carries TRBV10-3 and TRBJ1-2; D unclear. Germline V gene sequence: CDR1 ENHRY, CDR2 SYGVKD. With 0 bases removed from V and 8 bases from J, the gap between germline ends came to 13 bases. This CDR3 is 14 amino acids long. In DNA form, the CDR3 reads TGTGCCATCAGTGAGTCAATACCTCCCAGAGGCTACACCTTC. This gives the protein CAISESIPPRGYTF.

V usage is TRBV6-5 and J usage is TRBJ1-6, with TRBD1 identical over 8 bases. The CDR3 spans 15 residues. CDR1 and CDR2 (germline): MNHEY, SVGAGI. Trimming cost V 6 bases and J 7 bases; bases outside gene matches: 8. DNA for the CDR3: TGTGCCAGCAGGGGGATCAGGGGGCTCAATTCACCCCTCCACTTT. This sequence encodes CASRGIRGLNSPLHF.

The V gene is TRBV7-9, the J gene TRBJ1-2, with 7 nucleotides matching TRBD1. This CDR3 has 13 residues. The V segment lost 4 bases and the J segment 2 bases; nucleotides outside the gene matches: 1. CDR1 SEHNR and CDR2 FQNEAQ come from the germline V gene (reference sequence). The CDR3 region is CASSSGQNYGYTF. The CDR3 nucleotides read TGTGCCAGCAGCTCGGGACAGAACTATGGCTACACCTTC.

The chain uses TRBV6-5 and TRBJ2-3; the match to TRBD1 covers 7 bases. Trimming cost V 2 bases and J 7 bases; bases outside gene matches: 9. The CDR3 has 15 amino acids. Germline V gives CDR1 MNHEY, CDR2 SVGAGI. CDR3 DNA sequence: TGTGCCAGCAGTTACCCCGGGACAGAAACCAATACGCAGTATTTT. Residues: CASSYPGTETNTQYF.

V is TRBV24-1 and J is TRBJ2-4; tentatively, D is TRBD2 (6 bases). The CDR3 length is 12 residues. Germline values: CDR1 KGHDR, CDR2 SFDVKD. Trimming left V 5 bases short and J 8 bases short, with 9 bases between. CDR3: CATSVSGYIQYF. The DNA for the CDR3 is TGTGCCACCAGTGTCAGCGGGTACATTCAGTACTTC.

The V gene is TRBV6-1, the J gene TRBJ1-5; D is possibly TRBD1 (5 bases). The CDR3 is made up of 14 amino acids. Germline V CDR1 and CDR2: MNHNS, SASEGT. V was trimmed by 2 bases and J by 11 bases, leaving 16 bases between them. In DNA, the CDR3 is TGTGCCAGCAGTGAATACGGTGCGGGGACGGCCCAGCATTTT. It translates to CASSEYGAGTAQHF.

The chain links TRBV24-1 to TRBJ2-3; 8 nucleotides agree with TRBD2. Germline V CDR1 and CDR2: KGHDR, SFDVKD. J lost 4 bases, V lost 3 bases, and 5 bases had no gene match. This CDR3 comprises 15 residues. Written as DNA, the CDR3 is TGTGCCACCAGTGATGGAGCGGGGGCCCCAGATACGCAGTATTTT. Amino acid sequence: CATSDGAGAPDTQYF.

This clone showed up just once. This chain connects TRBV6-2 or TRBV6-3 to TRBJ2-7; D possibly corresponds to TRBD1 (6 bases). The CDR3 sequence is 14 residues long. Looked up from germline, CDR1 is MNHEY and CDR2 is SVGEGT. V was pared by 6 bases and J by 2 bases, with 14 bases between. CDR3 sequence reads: CASSLQGITYEQYF. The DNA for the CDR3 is TGTGCCAGCAGCCTACAGGGAATTACCTACGAGCAGTACTTC.

The CDR3 sequence: CASSLGGGLDEQYF. The CDR3 DNA follows: TGTGCCAGCAGCTTAGGTGGAGGGTTGGACGAGCAGTACTTC. J is TRBJ2-7 and V is TRBV7-2, with D perhaps TRBD2 (6 bases). Germline-derived CDR1 and CDR2 are SGHTA and FQGNSA. V dropped 1 base and J dropped 5 bases, with 12 bases sitting between them. The CDR3 loop spans 14 amino acids.

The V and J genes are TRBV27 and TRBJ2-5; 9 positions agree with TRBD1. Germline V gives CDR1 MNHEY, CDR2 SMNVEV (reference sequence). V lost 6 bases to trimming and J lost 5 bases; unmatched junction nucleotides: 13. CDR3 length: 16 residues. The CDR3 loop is CASRLMTGGKWETQYF. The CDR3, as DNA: TGTGCCAGCAGACTTATGACAGGGGGAAAGTGGGAGACCCAGTACTTC.

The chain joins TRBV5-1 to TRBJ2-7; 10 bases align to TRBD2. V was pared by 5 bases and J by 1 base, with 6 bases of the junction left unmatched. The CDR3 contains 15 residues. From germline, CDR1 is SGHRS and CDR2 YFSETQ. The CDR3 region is CASSISGGASYEQYF. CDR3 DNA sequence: TGCGCCAGCAGTATAAGCGGGGGGGCATCCTACGAGCAGTACTTC. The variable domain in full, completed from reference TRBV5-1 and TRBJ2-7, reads KAGVTQTPRYLIKTRGQQVTLSCSPISGHRSVSWYQQTPGQGLQFLFEYFSETQRNKGNFPGRFSGRQFSNSRSEMNVSTLELGDSALYLCASSISGGASYEQYFGPGTRLTVT.

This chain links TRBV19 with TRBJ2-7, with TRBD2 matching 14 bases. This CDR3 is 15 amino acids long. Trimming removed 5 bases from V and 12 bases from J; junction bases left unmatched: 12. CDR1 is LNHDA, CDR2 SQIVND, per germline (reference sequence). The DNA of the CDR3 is TGTGCCAGTAGTTCTACCGGGACTAGCGGGGGCTCCCCGTACTTC. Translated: CASSSTGTSGGSPYF.

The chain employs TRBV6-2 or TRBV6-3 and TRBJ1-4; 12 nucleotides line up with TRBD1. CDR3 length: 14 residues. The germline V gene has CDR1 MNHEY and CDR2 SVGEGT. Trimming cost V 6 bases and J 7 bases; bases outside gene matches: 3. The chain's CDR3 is CASSGTGGSEKLFF. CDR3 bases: TGTGCCAGCAGCGGGACAGGGGGCAGTGAAAAACTGTTTTTT.

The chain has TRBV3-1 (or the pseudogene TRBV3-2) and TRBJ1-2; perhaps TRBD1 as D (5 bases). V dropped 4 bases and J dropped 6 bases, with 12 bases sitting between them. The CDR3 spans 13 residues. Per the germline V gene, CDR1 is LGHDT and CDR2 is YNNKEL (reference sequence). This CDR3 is CASSPTVLDGYTF. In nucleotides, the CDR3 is TGTGCCAGCAGCCCGACAGTCCTCGATGGCTACACCTTC.

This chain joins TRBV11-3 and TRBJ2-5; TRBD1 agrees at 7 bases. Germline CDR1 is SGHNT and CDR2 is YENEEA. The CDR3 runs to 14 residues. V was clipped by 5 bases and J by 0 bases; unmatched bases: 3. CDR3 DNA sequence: TGTGCCAGCAGCGGACAGGCAGACCAAGAGACCCAGTACTTC. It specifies CASSGQADQETQYF.

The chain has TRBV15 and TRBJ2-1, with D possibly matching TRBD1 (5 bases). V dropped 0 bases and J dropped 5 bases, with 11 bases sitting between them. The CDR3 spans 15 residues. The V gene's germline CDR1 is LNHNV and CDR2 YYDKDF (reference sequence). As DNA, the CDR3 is TGTGCCACCAGCAGAGAAAAAGACAGACACAATGAGCAGTTCTTC. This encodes CATSREKDRHNEQFF.

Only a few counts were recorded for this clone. Here the CDR3 reads CASSYSGRGRAGYTF. The DNA of the CDR3 is TGTGCCAGCAGTTACAGCGGCAGGGGGCGAGCTGGCTACACCTTC. This sequence joins TRBV6-5 and TRBJ1-2; 8 positions match TRBD1. This CDR3 is 15 amino acids long. Germline V gene data show CDR1 as MNHEY and CDR2 as SVGAGI. Trimming took 2 bases from V and 7 from J; bases not matched to a gene: 9.

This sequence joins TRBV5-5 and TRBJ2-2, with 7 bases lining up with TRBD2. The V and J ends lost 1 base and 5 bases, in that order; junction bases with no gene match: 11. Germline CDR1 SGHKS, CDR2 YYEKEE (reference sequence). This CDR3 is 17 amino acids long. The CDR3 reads CASSLRLASRGTGELFF. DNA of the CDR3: TGTGCCAGCAGCTTGCGACTAGCTTCTCGGGGGACCGGGGAGCTGTTTTTT.

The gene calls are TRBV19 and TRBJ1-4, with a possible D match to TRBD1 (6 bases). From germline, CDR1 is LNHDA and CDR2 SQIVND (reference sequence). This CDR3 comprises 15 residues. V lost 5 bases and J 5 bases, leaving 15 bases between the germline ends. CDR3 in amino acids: CASSSNRDRNEKLFF. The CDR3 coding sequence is TGTGCCAGTAGTTCCAACAGAGACAGGAATGAAAAACTGTTTTTT.

CDR3 nucleotide sequence: TGTGCCAGCAGCGTAGGACAGTCGGAGGGAGATGAAAAACTGTTTTTT. This sequence encodes CASSVGQSEGDEKLFF. The chain uses TRBV11-2 and TRBJ1-4; possible D gene TRBD1, 6 bases. V was pared by 5 bases and J by 6 bases, with 19 bases between. Germline V CDR1 and CDR2: SGHAT, FQNNGV. The CDR3 totals 16 residues.

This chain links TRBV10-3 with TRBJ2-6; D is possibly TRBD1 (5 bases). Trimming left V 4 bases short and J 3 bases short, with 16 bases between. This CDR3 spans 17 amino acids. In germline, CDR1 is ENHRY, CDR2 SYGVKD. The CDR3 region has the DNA TGTGCCATCAGTGTAGACACGGCAGACAGTGGGGCCAACGTCCTGACTTTC. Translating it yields CAISVDTADSGANVLTF.

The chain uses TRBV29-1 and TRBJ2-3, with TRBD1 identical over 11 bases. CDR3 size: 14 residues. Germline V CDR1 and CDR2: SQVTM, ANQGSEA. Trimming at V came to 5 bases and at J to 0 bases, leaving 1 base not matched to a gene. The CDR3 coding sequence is TGCAGCGTTAGGGACAGGGGGAGCACAGATACGCAGTATTTT. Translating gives CSVRDRGSTDTQYF.

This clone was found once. CDR3 coding DNA: TGTGCCAGCAGTTTTTCAGGGCAGCAGTTCTTC. Encoded protein: CASSFSGQQFF. The chain has TRBV12-3 or TRBV12-4 and TRBJ2-1; the D gene is possibly TRBD1 (5 bases). The CDR3 is made up of 11 amino acids. V lost 3 bases and J 11 bases, leaving 8 bases between the germline ends.

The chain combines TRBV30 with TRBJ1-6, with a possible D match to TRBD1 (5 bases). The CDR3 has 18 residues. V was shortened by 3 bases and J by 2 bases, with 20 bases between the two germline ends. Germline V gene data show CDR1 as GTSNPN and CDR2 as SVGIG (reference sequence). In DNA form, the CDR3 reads TGTGCCTGGAGGGGAGGTCGGCAGGGTAGACCCTATAATTCACCCCTCCACTTT. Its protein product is CAWRGGRQGRPYNSPLHF.

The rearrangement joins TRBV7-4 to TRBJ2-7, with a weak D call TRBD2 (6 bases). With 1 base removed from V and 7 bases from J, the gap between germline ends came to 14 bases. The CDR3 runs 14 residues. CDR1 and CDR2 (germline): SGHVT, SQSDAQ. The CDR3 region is CASSLGWASAEQYV. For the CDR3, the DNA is TGTGCCAGCAGCTTAGGCTGGGCTAGCGCAGAGCAGTACGTC.